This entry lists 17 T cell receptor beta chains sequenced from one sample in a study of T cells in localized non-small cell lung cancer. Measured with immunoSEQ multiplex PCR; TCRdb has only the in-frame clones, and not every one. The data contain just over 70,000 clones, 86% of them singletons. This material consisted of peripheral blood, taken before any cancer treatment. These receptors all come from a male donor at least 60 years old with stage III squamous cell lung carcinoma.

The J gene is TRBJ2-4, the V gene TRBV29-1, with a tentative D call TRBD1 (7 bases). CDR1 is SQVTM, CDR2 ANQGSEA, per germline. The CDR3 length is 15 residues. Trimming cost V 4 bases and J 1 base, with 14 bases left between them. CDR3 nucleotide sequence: TGCAGCGTTGTAGGGGGCCGGGGGGCCAAAAACATTCAGTACTTC. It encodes CSVVGGRGAKNIQYF.

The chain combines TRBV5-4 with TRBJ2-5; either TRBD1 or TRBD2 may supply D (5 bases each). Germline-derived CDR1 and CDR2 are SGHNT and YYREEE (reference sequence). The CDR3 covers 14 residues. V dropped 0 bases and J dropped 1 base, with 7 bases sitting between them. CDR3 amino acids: CASSLAGAQETQYF. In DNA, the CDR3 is TGTGCCAGCAGCTTGGCCGGGGCCCAAGAGACCCAGTACTTC.

CDR3 residues: CASRPQNYGYTF. The CDR3 region has the DNA TGTGCCAGCAGGCCCCAGAACTATGGCTACACCTTC. J is TRBJ1-2 and V is TRBV7-2; D is unresolved. The CDR3 contains 12 residues. The germline V gene has CDR1 SGHTA and CDR2 FQGNSA. Between the trimmed V and J ends, which lost 6 bases and 2 bases, there was a span of 7 bases.

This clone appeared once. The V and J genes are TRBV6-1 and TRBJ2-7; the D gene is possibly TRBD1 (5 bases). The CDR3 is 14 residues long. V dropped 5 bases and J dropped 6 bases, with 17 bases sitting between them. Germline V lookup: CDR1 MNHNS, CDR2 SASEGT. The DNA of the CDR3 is TGTGCCAGCAGTCGATCAGGGAACCTGCCCGAGCAGTACGTC. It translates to CASSRSGNLPEQYV.

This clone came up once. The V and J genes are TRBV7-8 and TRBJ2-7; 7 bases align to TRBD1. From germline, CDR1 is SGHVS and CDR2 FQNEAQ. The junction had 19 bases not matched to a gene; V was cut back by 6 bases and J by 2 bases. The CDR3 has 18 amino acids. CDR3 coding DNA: TGTGCCAGCAGTTTGTTCCGACAGGGCATGGTCAAGACCTACGAGCAGTACGTC. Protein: CASSLFRQGMVKTYEQYV.

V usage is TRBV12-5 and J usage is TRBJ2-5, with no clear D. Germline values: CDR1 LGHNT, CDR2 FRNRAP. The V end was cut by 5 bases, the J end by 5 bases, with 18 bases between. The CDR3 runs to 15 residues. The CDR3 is CASGPSRRVWETQYF. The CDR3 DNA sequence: TGTGCTAGTGGTCCCTCACGGAGAGTTTGGGAGACCCAGTACTTC.

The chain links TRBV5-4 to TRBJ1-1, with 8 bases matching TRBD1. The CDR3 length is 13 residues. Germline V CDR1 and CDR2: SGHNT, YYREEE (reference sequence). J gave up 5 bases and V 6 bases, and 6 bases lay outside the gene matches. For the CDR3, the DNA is TGTGCCAGCATCTTAGACAGGGGTACTGAAGCTTTCTTT. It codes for CASILDRGTEAFF.

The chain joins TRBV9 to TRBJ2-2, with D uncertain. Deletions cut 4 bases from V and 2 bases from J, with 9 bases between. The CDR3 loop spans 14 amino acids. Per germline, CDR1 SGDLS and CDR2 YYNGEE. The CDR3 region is CASSRTQNTGELFF. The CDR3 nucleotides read TGTGCCAGCAGCAGAACGCAAAACACCGGGGAGCTGTTTTTT.

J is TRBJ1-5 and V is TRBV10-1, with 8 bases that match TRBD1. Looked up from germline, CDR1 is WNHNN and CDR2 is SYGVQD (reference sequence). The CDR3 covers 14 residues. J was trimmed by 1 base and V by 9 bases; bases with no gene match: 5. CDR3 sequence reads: CARGGDRSNQPQHF. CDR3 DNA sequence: TGCGCCAGGGGGGGGGACAGGAGCAATCAGCCCCAGCATTTT.

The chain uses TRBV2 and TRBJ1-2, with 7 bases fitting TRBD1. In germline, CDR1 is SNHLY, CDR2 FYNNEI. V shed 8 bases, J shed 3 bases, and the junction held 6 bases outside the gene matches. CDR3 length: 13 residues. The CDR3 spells CASCLGTDYGYTF. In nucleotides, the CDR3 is TGTGCCAGCTGCTTAGGGACAGACTATGGCTACACCTTC. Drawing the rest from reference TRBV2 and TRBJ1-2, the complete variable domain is EPEVTQTPSHQVTQMGQEVILRCVPISNHLYFYWYRQILGQKVEFLVSFYNNEISEKSEIFDDQFSVERPDGSNFTLKIRSTKLEDSAMYFCASCLGTDYGYTFGSGTRLTVV.

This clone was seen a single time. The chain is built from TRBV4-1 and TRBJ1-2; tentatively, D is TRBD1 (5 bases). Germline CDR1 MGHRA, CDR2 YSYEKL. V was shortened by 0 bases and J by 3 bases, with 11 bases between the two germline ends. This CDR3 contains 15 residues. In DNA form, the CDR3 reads TGCGCCAGCAGCCAAGAGGAAGGGGCGTACTATGGCTACACCTTC. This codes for CASSQEEGAYYGYTF.

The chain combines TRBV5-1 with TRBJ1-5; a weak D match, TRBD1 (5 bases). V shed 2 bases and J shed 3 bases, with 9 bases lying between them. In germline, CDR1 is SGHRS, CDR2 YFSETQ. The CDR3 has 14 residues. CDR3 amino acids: CASSFGGDNQPQHF. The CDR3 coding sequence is TGCGCCAGCAGCTTCGGAGGGGACAATCAGCCCCAGCATTTT.

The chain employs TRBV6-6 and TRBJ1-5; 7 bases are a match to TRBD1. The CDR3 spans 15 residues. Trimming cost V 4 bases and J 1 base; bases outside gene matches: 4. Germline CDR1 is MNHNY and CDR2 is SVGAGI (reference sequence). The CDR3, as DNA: TGTGCCAGCAGTTTACAGACAGGGAGCAATCAGCCCCAGCATTTT. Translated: CASSLQTGSNQPQHF.

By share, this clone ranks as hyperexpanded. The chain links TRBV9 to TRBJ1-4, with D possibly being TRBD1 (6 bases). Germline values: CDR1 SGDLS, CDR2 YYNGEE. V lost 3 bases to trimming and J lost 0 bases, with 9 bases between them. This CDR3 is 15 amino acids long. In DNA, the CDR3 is TGTGCCAGCAGCGACAGGACAGCAACTAATGAAAAACTGTTTTTT. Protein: CASSDRTATNEKLFF.

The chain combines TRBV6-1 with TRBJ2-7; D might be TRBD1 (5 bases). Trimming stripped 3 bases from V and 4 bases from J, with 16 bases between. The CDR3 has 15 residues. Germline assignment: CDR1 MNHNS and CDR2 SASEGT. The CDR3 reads CASSDRQSLLYEQYV. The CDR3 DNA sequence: TGTGCCAGCAGTGACAGACAGTCCCTACTATACGAGCAGTACGTC.

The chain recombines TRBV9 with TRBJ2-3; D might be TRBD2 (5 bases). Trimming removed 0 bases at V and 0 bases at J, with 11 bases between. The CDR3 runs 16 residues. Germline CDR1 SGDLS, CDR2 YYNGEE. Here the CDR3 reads CASSVGSDPSTDTQYF. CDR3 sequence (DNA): TGTGCCAGCAGCGTAGGTAGCGACCCTAGCACAGATACGCAGTATTTT.

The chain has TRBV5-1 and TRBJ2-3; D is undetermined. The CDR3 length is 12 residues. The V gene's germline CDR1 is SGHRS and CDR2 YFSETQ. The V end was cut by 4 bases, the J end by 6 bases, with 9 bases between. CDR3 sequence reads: CASSPNTDTQYF. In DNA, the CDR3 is TGCGCCAGCAGCCCAAACACCGATACGCAGTATTTT.